Listed below are T cell receptor beta chains from one sample, sequenced in a study of T-cell reconstitution after alpha-beta-depleted transplantation in children. TCRdb processed the PCR reads anew with MiXCR; each CDR3 protein has one entry. The sample includes approximately 1,000,000 distinct CDR3 sequences, about 29% seen only once; the top ten take more than 25%. This specimen was PBMCs, mostly from graft donor cells, taken 360 days after TCRalphabeta/CD19-depleted stem cell transplant. These receptors were obtained from a boy in the first two years of life who had a stem cell transplant for SCID, so the T cells may come from the graft donor. The CDR3 runs from the conserved cysteine through the conserved F or W. D genes are given only for firm matches. A clone size is listed for some rows: how often the clone was seen (once, few, many), or a class if it is expanded.

D: .
V: TRBV5-1
J: TRBJ1-1
size: .
CDR3: CASSLVWQDEAFF
DNA: TGCGCCAGCAGCTTGGTTTGGCAGGATGAAGCTTTCTTT

D: TRBD1
V: TRBV28
J: TRBJ2-3
size: many
CDR3: CASSPDRVADTQYF
DNA: TGTGCCAGCAGTCCGGACAGGGTCGCAGATACGCAGTATTTT

D: TRBD2
V: TRBV9
J: TRBJ2-4
size: many
CDR3: CASSGPWEGNIQYF
DNA: TGTGCCAGCAGCGGCCCCTGGGAGGGAAACATTCAGTACTTC

D: .
V: TRBV7-7
J: TRBJ2-2
size: .
CDR3: CASTKDGRNTGELFF
DNA: TGTGCCAGCACCAAGGACGGAAGAAACACCGGGGAGCTGTTTTTT

D: .
V: TRBV4-3
J: TRBJ2-2
size: .
CDR3: CASSQANPPGAGELFF
DNA: TGCGCCAGCAGCCAAGCCAACCCTCCCGGGGCCGGGGAGCTGTTTTTT

D: .
V: TRBV6-5
J: TRBJ1-5
size: few
CDR3: CASSYSIFAPQHF
DNA: TGTGCCAGCAGTTACTCCATTTTCGCGCCCCAGCATTTT

D: .
V: TRBV29-1
J: TRBJ2-5
size: few
CDR3: CSVVPAQETQYF
DNA: TGCAGCGTTGTCCCAGCCCAAGAGACCCAGTACTTC

D: .
V: TRBV7-6
J: TRBJ2-2
size: few
CDR3: CASSFDFTGELFF
DNA: TGTGCCAGCAGCTTCGATTTCACCGGGGAGCTGTTTTTT

D: .
V: TRBV9
J: TRBJ1-1
size: few
CDR3: CASSVTMNTEAFF
DNA: TGTGCCAGCAGCGTAACCATGAACACTGAAGCTTTCTTT

D: .
V: TRBV7-3
J: TRBJ2-6
size: .
CDR3: CASSLIILGRDVPSGANVLTF
DNA: TGTGCCAGCAGCTTAATCATCCTGGGACGGGATGTACCCTCTGGGGCCAACGTCCTGACTTTC

D: TRBD2
V: TRBV6-4
J: TRBJ2-1
size: few
CDR3: CASSDSGTSGPRYNEQFF
DNA: TGTGCCAGCAGTGACTCCGGGACTAGCGGACCGCGGTACAATGAGCAGTTCTTC

D: .
V: TRBV20-1
J: TRBJ2-7
size: .
CDR3: CSAGPLGGGNYEQYF
DNA: TGCAGTGCTGGCCCACTAGGTGGCGGGAACTACGAGCAGTACTTC

D: .
V: TRBV28
J: TRBJ2-6
size: .
CDR3: CASGSGLSISGANVLTF
DNA: TGTGCCAGCGGCTCCGGGCTGAGCATTTCTGGGGCCAACGTCCTGACTTTC

D: .
V: TRBV29-1
J: TRBJ1-1
size: .
CDR3: CSVKRMDNEAFF
DNA: TGCAGCGTTAAACGGATGGATAATGAAGCTTTCTTT

D: TRBD2
V: TRBV5-1
J: TRBJ2-5
size: .
CDR3: CASSLMAGVETQYF
DNA: TGCGCCAGCAGCTTGATGGCGGGGGTGGAGACCCAGTACTTC

D: .
V: TRBV12-3/TRBV12-4
J: TRBJ2-3
size: few
CDR3: CASSLRPGLVLTDTQYF
DNA: TGTGCCAGCAGTTTAAGACCGGGACTTGTTCTCACAGATACGCAGTATTTT

D: TRBD1
V: TRBV29-1
J: TRBJ2-5
size: .
CDR3: CSVGQGQETQYF
DNA: TGCAGCGTGGGACAGGGGCAAGAGACCCAGTACTTC

D: .
V: TRBV28
J: TRBJ2-7
size: few
CDR3: CASSLYGVYEQYF
DNA: TGTGCCAGCAGTTTATACGGGGTCTACGAGCAGTACTTC

D: .
V: TRBV12-3/TRBV12-4
J: TRBJ2-2
size: .
CDR3: CASRRQVNKVTGELFF
DNA: TGTGCCAGCAGACGACAGGTTAACAAAGTCACCGGGGAGCTGTTTTTT

D: .
V: TRBV9
J: TRBJ2-5
size: .
CDR3: CASSADSQETQYF
DNA: TGTGCCAGCAGCGCGGACAGCCAAGAGACCCAGTACTTC

D: TRBD2
V: TRBV7-3
J: TRBJ2-1
size: .
CDR3: CASSLPGLGGNEQFF
DNA: TGTGCCAGCAGCCTTCCGGGACTAGGAGGGAATGAGCAGTTCTTC

D: TRBD1
V: TRBV20-1
J: TRBJ2-1
size: many
CDR3: CSAPGGFYNEQFF
DNA: TGCAGTGCTCCAGGGGGCTTTTACAATGAGCAGTTCTTC

D: TRBD2
V: TRBV7-9
J: TRBJ2-7
size: .
CDR3: CASSPLAGGPNKEQYF
DNA: TGTGCCAGCAGCCCACTAGCGGGGGGGCCAAATAAAGAGCAGTACTTC

D: .
V: TRBV7-2
J: TRBJ1-5
size: .
CDR3: CASSLGLPGPQHF
DNA: TGTGCCAGCAGCTTAGGGCTCCCCGGGCCCCAGCATTTT

D: TRBD2
V: TRBV5-1
J: TRBJ2-7
size: .
CDR3: CASSLGYGLATYEQYF
DNA: TGCGCCAGCAGCTTGGGATATGGACTAGCGACCTACGAGCAGTACTTC

D: .
V: TRBV5-6
J: TRBJ2-1
size: .
CDR3: CASSGISSEQFF
DNA: TGTGCCAGCAGCGGCATTTCGAGTGAGCAGTTCTTC

D: .
V: TRBV6-2/TRBV6-3
J: TRBJ1-1
size: few
CDR3: CASISSRGRGNTEAFF
DNA: TGTGCCAGCATCTCGAGTCGCGGTCGGGGAAACACTGAAGCTTTCTTT

D: .
V: TRBV4-2
J: TRBJ1-5
size: .
CDR3: CASSQDNGQPQHF
DNA: TGTGCCAGCAGCCAAGATAACGGTCAGCCCCAGCATTTT

D: .
V: TRBV29-1
J: TRBJ2-5
size: .
CDR3: CSVETENLETQYF
DNA: TGCAGCGTTGAGACGGAGAATTTGGAGACCCAGTACTTC